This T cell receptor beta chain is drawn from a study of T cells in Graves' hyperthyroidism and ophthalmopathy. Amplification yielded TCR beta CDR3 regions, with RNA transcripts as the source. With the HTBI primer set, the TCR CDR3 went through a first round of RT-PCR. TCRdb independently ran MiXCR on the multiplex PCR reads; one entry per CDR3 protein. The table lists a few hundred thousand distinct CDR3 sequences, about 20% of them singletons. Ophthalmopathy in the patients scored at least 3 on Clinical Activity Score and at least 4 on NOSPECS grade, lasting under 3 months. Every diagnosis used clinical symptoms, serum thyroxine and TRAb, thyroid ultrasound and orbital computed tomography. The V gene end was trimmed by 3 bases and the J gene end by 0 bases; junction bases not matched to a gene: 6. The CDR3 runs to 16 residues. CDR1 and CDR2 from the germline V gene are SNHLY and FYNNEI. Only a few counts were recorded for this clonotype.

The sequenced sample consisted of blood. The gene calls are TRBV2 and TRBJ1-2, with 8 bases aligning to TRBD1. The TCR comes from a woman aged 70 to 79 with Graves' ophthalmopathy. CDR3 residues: CASSDTADRANYGYTF. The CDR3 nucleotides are TGTGCCAGCAGTGACACCGCGGACAGGGCTAACTATGGCTACACCTTC. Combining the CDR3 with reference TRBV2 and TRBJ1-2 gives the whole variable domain EPEVTQTPSHQVTQMGQEVILRCVPISNHLYFYWYRQILGQKVEFLVSFYNNEISEKSEIFDDQFSVERPDGSNFTLKIRSTKLEDSAMYFCASSDTADRANYGYTFGSGTRLTVV.